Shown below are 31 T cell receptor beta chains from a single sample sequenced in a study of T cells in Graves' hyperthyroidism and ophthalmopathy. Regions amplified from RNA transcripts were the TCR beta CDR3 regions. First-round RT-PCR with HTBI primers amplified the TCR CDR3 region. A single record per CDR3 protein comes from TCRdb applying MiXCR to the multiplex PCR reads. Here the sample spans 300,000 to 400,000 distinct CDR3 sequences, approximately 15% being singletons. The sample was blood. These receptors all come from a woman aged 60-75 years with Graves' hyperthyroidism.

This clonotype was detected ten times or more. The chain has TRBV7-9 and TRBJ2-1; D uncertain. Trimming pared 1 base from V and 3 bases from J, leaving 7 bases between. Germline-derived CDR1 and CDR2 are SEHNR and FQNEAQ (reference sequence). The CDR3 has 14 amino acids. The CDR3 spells CASSLVMLYNEQFF. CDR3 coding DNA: TGTGCCAGCAGCTTAGTTATGCTCTACAATGAGCAGTTCTTC.

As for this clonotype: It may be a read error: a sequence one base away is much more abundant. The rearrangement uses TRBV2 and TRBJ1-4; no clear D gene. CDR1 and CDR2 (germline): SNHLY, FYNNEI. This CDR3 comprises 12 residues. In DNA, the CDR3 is TGTGCCAGCAGCTTAAATGGCGAAAAACTGTCTTTT. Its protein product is CASSLNGEKLSF.

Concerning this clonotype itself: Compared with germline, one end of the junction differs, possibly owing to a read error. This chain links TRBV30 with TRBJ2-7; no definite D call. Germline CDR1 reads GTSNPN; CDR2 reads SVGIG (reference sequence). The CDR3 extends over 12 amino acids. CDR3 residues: CARSGPSYEQYF. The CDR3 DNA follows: TGTGCCCGGAGTGGTCCTTCCTACGAGCAGTACTTC.

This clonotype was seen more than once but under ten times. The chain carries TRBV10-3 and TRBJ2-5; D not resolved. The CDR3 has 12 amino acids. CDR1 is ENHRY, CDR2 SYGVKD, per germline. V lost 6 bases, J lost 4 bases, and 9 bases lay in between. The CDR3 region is CAIRGRGETQYF. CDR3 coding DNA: TGTGCCATCAGGGGCCGCGGAGAGACCCAGTACTTC.

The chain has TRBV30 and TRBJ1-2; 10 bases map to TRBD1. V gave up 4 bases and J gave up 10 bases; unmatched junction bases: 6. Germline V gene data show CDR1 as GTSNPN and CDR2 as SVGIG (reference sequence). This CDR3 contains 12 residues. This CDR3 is CAWTPGTGDYTF. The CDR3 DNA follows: TGTGCCTGGACCCCCGGGACAGGGGACTACACCTTC.

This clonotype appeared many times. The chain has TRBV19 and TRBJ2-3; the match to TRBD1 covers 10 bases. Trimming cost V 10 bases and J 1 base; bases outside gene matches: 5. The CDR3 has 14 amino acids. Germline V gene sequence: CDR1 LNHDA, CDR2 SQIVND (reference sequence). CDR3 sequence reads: CATGQGSGTDTQYF. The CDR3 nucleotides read TGTGCCACGGGACAGGGGAGTGGCACAGATACGCAGTATTTT.

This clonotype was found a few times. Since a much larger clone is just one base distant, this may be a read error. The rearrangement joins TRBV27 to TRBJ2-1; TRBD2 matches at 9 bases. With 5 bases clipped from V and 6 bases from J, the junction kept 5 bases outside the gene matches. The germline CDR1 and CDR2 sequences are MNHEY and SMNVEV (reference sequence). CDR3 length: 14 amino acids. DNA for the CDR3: TGTGCCAGCAGTGAAGTTAGCGGGAGCAATGAGCAGTTCTTC. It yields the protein CASSEVSGSNEQFF.

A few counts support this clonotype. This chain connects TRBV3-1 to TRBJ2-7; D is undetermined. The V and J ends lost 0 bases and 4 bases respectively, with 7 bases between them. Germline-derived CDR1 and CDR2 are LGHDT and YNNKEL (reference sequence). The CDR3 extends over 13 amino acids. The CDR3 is CASSQDWGYEQYF. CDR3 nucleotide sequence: TGTGCCAGCAGCCAAGATTGGGGTTACGAGCAGTACTTC.

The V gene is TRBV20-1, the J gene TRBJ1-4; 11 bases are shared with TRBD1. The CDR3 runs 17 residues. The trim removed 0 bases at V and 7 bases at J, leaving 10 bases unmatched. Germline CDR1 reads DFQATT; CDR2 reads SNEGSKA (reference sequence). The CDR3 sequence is CSARDRTGGASSEKLFF. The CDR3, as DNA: TGCAGTGCTAGAGATCGGACAGGGGGCGCATCCAGTGAAAAACTGTTTTTT.

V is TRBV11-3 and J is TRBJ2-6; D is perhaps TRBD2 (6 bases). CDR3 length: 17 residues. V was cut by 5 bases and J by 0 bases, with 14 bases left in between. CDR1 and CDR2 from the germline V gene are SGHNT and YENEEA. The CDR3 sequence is CASSPPGLYSGANVLTF. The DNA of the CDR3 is TGTGCCAGCAGCCCCCCGGGACTCTACTCTGGGGCCAACGTCCTGACTTTC.

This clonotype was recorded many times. CDR3 DNA: TGTGCCAGCAGCTTGGGCCTACGGTGGGAGGGCCTTCAAGAGACCCAGTACTTC. Its translation: CASSLGLRWEGLQETQYF. The chain is built from TRBV5-6 and TRBJ2-5; 7 nucleotides align to TRBD2. The CDR3 spans 18 residues. The V and J ends lost 0 bases and 2 bases, in that order; junction bases with no gene match: 13. Per germline, CDR1 SGHDT and CDR2 YYEEEE.

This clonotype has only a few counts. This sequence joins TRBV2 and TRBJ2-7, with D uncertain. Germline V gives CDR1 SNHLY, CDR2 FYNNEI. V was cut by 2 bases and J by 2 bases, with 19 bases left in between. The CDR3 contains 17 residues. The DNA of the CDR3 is TGTGCCAGCAGTGAACCTGCTGATCGGGCAGGCGCCTACGAGCAGTACTTC. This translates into CASSEPADRAGAYEQYF.

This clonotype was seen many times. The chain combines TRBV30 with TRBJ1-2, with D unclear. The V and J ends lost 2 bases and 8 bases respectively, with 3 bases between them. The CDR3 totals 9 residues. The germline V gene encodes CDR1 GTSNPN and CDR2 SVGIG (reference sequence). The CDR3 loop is CAWSPGYTF. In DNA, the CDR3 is TGTGCCTGGAGTCCCGGCTACACCTTC.

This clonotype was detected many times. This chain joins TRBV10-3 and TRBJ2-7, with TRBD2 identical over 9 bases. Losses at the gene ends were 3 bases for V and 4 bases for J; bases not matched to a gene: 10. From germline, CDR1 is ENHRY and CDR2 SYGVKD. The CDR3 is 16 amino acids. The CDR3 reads CAISEGLAGSRYEQYF. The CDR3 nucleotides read TGTGCCATCAGTGAAGGGCTAGCGGGAAGTCGGTACGAGCAGTACTTC.

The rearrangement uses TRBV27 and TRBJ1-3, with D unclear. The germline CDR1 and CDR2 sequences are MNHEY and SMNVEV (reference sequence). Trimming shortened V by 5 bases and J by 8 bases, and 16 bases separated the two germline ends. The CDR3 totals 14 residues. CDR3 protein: CASSPSGGGDTIYF. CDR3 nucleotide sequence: TGTGCCAGCAGTCCTTCGGGAGGCGGGGACACCATATATTTT.

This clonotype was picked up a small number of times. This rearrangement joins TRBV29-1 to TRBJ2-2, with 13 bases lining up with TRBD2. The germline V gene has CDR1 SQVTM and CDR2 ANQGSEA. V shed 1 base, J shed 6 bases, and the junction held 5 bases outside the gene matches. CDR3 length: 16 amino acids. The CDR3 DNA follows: TGCAGCGTTGAAGTGACTAGCGGGAGGCCGGCCGGGGAGCTGTTTTTT. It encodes CSVEVTSGRPAGELFF.

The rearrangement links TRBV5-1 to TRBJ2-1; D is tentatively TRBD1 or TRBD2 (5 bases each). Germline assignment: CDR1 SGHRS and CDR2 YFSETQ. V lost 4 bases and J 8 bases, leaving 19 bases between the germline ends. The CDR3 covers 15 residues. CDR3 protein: CASSAGPTGRDEQFF. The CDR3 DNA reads TGCGCCAGCAGCGCCGGCCCCACGGGGCGAGATGAGCAGTTCTTC.

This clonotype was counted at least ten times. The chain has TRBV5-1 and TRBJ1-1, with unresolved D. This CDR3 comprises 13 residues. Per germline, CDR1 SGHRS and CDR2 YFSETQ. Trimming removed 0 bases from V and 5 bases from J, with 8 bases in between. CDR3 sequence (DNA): TGCGCCAGCAGCTTGGCCGTGGAAACTGAAGCTTTCTTT. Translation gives CASSLAVETEAFF.

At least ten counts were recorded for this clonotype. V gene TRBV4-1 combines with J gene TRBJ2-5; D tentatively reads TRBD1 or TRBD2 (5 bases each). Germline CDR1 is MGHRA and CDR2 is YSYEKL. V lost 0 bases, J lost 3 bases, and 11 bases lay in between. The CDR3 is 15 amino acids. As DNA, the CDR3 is TGCGCCAGCAGCCAAGATGGGACCAGAGAAGAGACCCAGTACTTC. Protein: CASSQDGTREETQYF.

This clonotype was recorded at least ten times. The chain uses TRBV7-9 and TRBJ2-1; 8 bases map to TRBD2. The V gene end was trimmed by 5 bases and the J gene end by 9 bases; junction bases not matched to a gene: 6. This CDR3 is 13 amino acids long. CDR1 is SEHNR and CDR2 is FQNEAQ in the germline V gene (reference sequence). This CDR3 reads CASSHKRESEQFF. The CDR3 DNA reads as TGTGCCAGCAGCCACAAGCGGGAGTCTGAGCAGTTCTTC.

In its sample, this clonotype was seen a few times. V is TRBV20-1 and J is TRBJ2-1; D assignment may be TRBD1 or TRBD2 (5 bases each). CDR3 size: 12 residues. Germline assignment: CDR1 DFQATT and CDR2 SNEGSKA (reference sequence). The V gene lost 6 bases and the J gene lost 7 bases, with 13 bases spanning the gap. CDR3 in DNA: TGCAGTGCCCATGGGGACCAAAATGAGCAGTTCTTC. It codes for CSAHGDQNEQFF.

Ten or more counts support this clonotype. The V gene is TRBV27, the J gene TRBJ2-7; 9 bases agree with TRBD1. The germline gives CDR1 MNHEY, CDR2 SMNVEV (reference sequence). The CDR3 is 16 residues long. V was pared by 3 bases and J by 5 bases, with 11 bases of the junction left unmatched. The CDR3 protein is CASSFSRWDRADEQYF. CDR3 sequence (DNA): TGTGCCAGCAGTTTTTCACGGTGGGACAGGGCTGACGAGCAGTACTTC.

CDR3 region: CASSPRTGVFEQYF. For the CDR3, the DNA is TGTGCCAGCAGTCCGCGGACAGGGGTGTTCGAGCAGTACTTC. The V call is TRBV28, the J call TRBJ2-7, with 9 bases identical to TRBD1. Germline loops: CDR1 MDHEN, CDR2 SYDVKM. The CDR3 is 14 amino acids. Trimming cost V 5 bases and J 6 bases; bases outside gene matches: 8.

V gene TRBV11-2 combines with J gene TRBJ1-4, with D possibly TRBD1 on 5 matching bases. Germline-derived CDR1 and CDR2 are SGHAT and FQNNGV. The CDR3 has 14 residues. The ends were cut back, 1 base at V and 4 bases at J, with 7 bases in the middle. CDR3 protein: CASSLGQRNEKLFF. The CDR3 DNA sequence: TGTGCCAGCAGCTTAGGACAGCGTAATGAAAAACTGTTTTTT. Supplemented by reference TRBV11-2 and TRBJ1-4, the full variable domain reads EAGVAQSPRYKIIEKRQSVAFWCNPISGHATLYWYQQILGQGPKLLIQFQNNGVVDDSQLPKDRFSAERLKGVDSTLKIQPAKLEDSAVYLCASSLGQRNEKLFFGSGTQLSVL.

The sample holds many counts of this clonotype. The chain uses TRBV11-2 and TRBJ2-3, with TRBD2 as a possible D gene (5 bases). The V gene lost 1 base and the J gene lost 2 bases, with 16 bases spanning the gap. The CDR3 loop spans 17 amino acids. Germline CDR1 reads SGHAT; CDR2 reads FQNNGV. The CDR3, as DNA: TGTGCCAGCAGCTTAGGGGCAGCGGAACCCCACACAGATACGCAGTATTTT. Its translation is CASSLGAAEPHTDTQYF.

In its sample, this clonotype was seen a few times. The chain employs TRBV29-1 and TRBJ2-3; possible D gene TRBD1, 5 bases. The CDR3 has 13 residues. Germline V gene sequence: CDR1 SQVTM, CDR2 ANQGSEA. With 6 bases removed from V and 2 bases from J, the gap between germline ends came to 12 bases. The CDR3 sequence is CSVLARATDTQYF. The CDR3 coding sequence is TGCAGCGTCCTGGCCAGGGCCACAGATACGCAGTATTTT.

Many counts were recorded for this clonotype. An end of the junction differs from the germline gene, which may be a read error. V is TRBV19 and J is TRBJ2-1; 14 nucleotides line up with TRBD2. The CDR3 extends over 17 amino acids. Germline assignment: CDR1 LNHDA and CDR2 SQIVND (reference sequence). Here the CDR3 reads CASSVRLAGGPYNEQFF. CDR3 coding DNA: TGTGCCAGTAGTGTTCGACTAGCGGGAGGGCCCTATAATGAGCAGTTCTTC.

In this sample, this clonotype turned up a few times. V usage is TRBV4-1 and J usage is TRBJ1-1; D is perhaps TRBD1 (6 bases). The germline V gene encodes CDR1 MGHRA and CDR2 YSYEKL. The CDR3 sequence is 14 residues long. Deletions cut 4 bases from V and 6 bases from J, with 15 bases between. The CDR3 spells CASSLSQGNAEAFF. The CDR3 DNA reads TGCGCCAGCAGCCTGTCTCAGGGGAATGCTGAAGCTTTCTTT.

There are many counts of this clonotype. The chain's CDR3 is CASSLGLAGVTDTQYF. CDR3 sequence (DNA): TGTGCCAGCAGCCTTGGACTAGCGGGAGTCACAGATACGCAGTATTTT. V gene TRBV5-4 combines with J gene TRBJ2-3; the match to TRBD2 covers 13 bases. V was pared by 4 bases and J by 2 bases, with 4 bases of the junction left unmatched. This CDR3 is 16 amino acids long. CDR1 is SGHNT and CDR2 is YYREEE in the germline V gene (reference sequence).

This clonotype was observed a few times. The CDR3 region is CASSSRLGQETQYF. The CDR3 DNA sequence: TGTGCCAGCAGCTCCCGATTAGGCCAAGAGACCCAGTACTTC. The V and J genes are TRBV7-8 and TRBJ2-5; D is uncertain. CDR1 and CDR2 from the germline V gene are SGHVS and FQNEAQ. V shed 4 bases and J shed 1 base, with 10 bases lying between them. This CDR3 has 14 amino acids.

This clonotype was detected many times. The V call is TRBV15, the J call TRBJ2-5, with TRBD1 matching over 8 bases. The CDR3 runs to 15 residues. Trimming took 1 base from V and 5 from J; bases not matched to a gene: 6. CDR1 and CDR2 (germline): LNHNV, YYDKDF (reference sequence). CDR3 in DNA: TGTGCCACCAGCAGAGTAGGGACAGGTGGGGAGACCCAGTACTTC. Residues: CATSRVGTGGETQYF.